This T cell receptor beta chain is from a study of control samples from healthy donors and cancer patients. Profiled with immunoSEQ multiplex PCR; TCRdb holds only in-frame clones, not every one. The table lists 150,000 to 170,000 clones, 90% to 95% of them singletons, with 5.5% to 6% in the top ten. V dropped 10 bases and J dropped 10; count of bases not matched to a gene: 10. This CDR3 is built from 12 residues. This clone was recorded once. The V call is TRBV12-3 or TRBV12-4, the J call TRBJ1-5; the match to TRBD1 covers 7 bases. This TCR derives from a man in his forties or fifties in good health. The sample taken for sequencing was blood. The CDR3 DNA sequence: TGTGCCACCAGGGAACGACAGGGACCCCAGCATTTT. Its protein is CATRERQGPQHF.